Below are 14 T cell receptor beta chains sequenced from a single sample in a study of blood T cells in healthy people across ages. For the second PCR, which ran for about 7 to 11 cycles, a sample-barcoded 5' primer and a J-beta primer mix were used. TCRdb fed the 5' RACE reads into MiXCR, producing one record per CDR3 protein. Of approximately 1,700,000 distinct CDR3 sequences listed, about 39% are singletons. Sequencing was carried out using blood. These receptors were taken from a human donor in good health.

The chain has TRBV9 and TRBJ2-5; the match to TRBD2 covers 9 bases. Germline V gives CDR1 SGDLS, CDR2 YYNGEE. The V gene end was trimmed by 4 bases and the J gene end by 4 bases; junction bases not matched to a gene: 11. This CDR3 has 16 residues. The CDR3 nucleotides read TGTGCCAGCAGCTTCGGGACTAGCTCTGTCGGAGAGACCCAGTACTTC. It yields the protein CASSFGTSSVGETQYF.

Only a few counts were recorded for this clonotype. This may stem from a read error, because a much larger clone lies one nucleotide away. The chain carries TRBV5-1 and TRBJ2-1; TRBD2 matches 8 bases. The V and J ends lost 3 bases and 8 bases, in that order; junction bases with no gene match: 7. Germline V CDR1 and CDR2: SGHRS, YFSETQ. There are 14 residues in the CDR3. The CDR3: CASSSGLAGYEQFF. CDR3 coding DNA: TGCGCCAGCAGCTCAGGACTAGCTGGCTATGAGCAGTTCTTC.

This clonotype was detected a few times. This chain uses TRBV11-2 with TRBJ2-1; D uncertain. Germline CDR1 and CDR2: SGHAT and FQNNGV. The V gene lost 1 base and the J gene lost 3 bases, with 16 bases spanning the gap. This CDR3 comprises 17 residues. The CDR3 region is CASSLGTEDVLYNEQFF. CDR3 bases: TGTGCCAGCAGCTTAGGGACGGAAGACGTCCTCTACAATGAGCAGTTCTTC.

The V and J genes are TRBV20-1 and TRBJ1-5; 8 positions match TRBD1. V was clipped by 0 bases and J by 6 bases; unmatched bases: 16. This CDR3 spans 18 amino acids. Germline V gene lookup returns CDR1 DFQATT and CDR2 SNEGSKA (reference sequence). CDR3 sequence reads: CSARDLGQGAGQGQPQHF. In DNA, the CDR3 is TGCAGTGCTAGAGATTTGGGTCAGGGGGCCGGTCAGGGTCAGCCCCAGCATTTT.

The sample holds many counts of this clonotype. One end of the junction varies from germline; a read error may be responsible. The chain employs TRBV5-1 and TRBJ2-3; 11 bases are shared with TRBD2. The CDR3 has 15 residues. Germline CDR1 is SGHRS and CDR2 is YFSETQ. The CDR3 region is CASSLAGGLPDTQYF. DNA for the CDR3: TGTGCCAGCAGCTTAGCGGGGGGGTTACCCGATACGCAGTATTTT. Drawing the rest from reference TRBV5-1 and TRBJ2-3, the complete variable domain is KAGVTQTPRYLIKTRGQQVTLSCSPISGHRSVSWYQQTPGQGLQFLFEYFSETQRNKGNFPGRFSGRQFSNSRSEMNVSTLELGDSALYLCASSLAGGLPDTQYFGPGTRLTVL.

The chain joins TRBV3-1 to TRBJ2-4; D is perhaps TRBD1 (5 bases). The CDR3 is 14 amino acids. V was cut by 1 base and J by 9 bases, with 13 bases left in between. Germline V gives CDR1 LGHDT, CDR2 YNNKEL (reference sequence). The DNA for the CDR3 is TGTGCCAGCAGCCAAGTATCAGGGCCTGGCATTCAGTACTTC. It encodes CASSQVSGPGIQYF.

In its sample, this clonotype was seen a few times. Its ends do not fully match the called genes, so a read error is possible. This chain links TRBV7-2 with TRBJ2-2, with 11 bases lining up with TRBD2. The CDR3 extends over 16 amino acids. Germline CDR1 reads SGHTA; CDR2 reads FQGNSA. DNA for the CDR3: TGTGCCAGCAGCTATACCGGGACTAGCGGACCCCGGGAGCGGTTTTTT. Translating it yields CASSYTGTSGPRERFF.

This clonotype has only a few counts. The CDR3 nucleotides read TGTGCCAGCGACTCCCGGGAGGGGGGTAATGAGCAGTTCTTC. Its protein product is CASDSREGGNEQFF. The chain carries TRBV6-5 and TRBJ2-1; 8 bases fit TRBD2. This CDR3 has 14 residues. Trimming at V came to 8 bases and at J to 7 bases, leaving 10 bases not matched to a gene. The germline V gene has CDR1 MNHEY and CDR2 SVGAGI.

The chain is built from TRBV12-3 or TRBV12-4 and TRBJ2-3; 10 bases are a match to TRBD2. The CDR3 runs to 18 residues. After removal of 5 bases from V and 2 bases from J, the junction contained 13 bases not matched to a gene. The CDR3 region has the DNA TGTGCCAGCAGTCCCCATAGCTTAGCGGGGGGACACACAGATACGCAGTATTTT. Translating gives CASSPHSLAGGHTDTQYF.

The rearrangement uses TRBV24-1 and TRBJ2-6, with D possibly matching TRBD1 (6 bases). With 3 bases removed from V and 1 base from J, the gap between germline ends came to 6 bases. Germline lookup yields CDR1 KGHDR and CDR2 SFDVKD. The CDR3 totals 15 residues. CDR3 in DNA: TGTGCCACCAGTGATACAGGGTCTGGGGCCAACGTCCTGACTTTC. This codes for CATSDTGSGANVLTF.

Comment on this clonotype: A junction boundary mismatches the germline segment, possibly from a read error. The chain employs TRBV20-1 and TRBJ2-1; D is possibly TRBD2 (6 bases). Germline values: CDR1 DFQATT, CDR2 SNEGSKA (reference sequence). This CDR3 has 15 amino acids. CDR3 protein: CSARDPSGYYNGQFF. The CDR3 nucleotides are TGCAGTGCTAGAGATCCCAGCGGGTATTACAATGGGCAGTTCTTC.

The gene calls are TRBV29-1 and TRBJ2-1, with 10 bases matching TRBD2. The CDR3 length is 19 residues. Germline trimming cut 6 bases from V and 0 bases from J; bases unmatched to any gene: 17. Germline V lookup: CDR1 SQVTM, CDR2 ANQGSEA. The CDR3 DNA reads TGCAGCGTACTAATTAGCGGGGGGCCCATCTCCAGCTCCTACAATGAGCAGTTCTTC. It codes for CSVLISGGPISSSYNEQFF.

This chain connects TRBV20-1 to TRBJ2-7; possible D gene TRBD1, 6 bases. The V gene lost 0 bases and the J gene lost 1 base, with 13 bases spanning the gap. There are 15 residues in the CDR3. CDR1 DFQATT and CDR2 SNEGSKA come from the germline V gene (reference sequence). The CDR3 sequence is CSARDRQDPSYEQYF. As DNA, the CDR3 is TGCAGTGCTAGAGATAGACAGGACCCATCCTACGAGCAGTACTTC.

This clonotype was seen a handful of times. The CDR3 loop is CASSLPLDSGANVLTF. The CDR3 DNA reads TGCGCCAGCAGCTTGCCCCTGGACTCTGGGGCCAACGTCCTGACTTTC. The V gene is TRBV5-1, the J gene TRBJ2-6; D remains unclear. Trimming removed 1 base from V and 0 bases from J, with 8 bases in between. The CDR3 is 16 residues long. Germline CDR1 and CDR2: SGHRS and YFSETQ.